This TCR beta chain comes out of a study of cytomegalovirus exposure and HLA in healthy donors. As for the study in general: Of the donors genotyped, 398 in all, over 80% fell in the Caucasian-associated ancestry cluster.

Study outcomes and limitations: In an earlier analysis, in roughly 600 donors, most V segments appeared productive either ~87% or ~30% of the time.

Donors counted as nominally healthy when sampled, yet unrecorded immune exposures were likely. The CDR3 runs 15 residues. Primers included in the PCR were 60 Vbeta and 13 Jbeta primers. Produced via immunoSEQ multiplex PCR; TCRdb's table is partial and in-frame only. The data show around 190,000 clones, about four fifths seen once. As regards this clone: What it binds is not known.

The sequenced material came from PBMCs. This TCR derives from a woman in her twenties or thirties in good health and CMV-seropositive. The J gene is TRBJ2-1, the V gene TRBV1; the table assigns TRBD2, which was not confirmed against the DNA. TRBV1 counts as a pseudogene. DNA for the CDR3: TGCACCAGCAGCCAAGTGCTAGCATGTCACAATGAGCAGTTCTTC. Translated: CTSSQVLACHNEQFF.